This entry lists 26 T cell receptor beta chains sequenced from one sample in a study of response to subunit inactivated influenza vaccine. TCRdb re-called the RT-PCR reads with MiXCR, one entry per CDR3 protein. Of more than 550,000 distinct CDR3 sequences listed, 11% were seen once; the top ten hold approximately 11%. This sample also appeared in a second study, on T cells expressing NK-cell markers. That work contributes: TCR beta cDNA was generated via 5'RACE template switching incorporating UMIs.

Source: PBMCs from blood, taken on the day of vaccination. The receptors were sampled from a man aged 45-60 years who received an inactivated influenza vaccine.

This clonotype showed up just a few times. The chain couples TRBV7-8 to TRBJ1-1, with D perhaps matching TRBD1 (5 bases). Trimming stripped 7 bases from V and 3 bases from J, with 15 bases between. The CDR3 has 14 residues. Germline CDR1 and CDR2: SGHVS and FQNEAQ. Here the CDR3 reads CASTEGVGDTEAFF. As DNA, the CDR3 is TGTGCCAGCACCGAAGGGGTAGGGGACACTGAAGCTTTCTTT.

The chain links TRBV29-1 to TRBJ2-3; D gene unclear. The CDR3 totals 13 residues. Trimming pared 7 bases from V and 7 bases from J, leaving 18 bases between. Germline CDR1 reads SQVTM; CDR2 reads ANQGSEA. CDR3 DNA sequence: TGCAGCGCAGGAGATACCCCTGGATATACGCAGTATTTT. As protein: CSAGDTPGYTQYF.

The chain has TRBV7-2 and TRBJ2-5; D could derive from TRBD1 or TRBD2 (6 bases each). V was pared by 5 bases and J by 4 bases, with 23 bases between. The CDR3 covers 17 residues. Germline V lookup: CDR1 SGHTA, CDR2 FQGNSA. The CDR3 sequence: CASSPRLVGGSGETQYF. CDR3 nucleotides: TGTGCCAGCAGCCCCCGGTTAGTGGGGGGCTCCGGAGAGACCCAGTACTTC.

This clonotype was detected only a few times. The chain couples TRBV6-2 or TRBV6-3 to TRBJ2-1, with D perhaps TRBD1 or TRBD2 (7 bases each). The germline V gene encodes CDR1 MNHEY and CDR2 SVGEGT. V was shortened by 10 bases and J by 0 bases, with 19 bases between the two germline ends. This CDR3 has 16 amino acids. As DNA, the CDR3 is TGTGCCACCCAGGGGGGGCGATTATACTCCTACAATGAGCAGTTCTTC. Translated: CATQGGRLYSYNEQFF.

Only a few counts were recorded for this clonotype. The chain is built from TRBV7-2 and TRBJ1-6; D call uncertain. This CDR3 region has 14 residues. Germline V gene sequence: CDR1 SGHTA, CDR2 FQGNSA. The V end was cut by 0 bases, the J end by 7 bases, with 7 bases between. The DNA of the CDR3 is TGTGCCAGCAGCTTAGCCGTAAACAATTCACCCCTCCACTTT. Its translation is CASSLAVNNSPLHF.

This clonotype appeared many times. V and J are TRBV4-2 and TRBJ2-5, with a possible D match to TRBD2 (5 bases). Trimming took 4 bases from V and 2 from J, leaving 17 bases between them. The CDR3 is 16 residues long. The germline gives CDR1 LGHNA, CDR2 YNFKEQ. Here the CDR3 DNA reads TGTGCCAGCAGCCCCTCGAGCGCAGCGGAGCAAGAGACCCAGTACTTC. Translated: CASSPSSAAEQETQYF.

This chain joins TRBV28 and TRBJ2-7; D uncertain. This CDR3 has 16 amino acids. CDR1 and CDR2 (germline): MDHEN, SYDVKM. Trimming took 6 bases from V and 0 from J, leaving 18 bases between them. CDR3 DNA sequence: TGTGCCAGCAGCCCCAATCGCTTCACCACCTCCTACGAGCAGTACTTC. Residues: CASSPNRFTTSYEQYF. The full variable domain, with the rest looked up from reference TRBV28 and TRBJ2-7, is DVKVTQSSRYLVKRTGEKVFLECVQDMDHENMFWYRQDPGLGLRLIYFSYDVKMKEKGDIPEGYSVSREKKERFSLILESASTNQTSMYLCASSPNRFTTSYEQYFGPGTRLTVT.

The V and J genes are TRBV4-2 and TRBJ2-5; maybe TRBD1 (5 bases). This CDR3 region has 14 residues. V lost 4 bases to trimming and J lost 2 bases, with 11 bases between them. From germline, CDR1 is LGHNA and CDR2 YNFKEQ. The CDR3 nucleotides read TGTGCCAGCAGCCGGACACCCAGACAAGAGACCCAGTACTTC. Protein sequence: CASSRTPRQETQYF.

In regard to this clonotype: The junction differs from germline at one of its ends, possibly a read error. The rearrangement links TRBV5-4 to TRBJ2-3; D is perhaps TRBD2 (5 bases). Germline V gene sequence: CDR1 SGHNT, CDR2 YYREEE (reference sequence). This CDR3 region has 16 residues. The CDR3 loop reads CASNLPLGESTDTQYF. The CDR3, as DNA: TGTGCCAGCAACTTGCCCCTTGGGGAGAGCACAGATACGCAGTATTTT. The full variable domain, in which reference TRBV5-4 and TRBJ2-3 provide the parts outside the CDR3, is ETGVTQSPTHLIKTRGQQVTLRCSSQSGHNTVSWYQQALGQGPQFIFQYYREEENGRGNFPPRFSGLQFPNYSSELNVNALELDDSALYLCASNLPLGESTDTQYFGPGTRLTVL.

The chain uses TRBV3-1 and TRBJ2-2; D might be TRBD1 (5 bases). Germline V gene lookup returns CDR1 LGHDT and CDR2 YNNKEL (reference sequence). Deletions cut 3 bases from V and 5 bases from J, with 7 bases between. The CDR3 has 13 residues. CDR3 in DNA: TGTGCCAGCAGCCAGACAGAAACCGGGGAGCTGTTTTTT. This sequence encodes CASSQTETGELFF.

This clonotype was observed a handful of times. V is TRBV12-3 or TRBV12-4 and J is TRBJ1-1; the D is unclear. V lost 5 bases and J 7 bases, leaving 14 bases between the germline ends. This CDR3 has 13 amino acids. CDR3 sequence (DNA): TGTGCCAGCAGTCACTCCACACAGCTTGAAGCTTTCTTT. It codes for CASSHSTQLEAFF.

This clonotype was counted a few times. The CDR3 reads CAWKRHLTGELFF. The CDR3 DNA reads as TGTGCCTGGAAACGACACCTCACCGGGGAGCTGTTTTTT. The chain recombines TRBV30 with TRBJ2-2, with D uncertain. Germline CDR1 is GTSNPN and CDR2 is SVGIG (reference sequence). The CDR3 length is 13 residues. V was clipped by 4 bases and J by 4 bases, with 10 bases between them.

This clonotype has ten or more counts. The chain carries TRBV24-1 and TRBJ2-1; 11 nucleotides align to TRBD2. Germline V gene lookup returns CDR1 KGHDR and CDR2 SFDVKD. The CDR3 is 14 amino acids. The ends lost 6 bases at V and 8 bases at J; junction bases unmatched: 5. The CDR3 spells CATSRTSGSHEQFF. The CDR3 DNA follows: TGTGCCACCAGTCGCACTAGCGGGAGCCATGAGCAGTTCTTC.

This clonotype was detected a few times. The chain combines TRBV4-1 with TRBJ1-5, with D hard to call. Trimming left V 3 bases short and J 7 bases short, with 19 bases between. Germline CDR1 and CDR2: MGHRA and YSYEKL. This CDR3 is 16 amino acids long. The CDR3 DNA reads TGCGCCAGCAGCCAGGATCAGGAGGGAATTTTCCAGCCCCAGCATTTT. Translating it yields CASSQDQEGIFQPQHF.

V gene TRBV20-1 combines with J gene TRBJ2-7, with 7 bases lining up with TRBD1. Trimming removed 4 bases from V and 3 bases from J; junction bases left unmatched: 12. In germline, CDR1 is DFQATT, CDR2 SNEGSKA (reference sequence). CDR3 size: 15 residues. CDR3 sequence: CSAINLETGSYEQYF. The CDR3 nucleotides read TGCAGTGCTATTAACTTAGAGACAGGGAGCTACGAGCAGTACTTC.

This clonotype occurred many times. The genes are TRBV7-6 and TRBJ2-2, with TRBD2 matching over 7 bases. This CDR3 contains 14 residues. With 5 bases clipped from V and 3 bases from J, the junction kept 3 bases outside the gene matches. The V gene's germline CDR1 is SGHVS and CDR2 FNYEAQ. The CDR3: CASSLRGDTGELFF. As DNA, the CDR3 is TGTGCCAGCAGCCTCCGGGGGGACACCGGGGAGCTGTTTTTT.

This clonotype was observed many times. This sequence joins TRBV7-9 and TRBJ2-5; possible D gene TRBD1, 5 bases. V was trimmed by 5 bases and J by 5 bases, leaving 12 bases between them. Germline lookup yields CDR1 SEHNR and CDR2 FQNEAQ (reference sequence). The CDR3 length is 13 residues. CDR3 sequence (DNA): TGTGCCAGCAGCGCGAATTCAGGGGAGACCCAGTACTTC. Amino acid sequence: CASSANSGETQYF. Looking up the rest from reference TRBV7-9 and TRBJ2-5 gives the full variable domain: DTGVSQNPRHKITKRGQNVTFRCDPISEHNRLYWYRQTLGQGPEFLTYFQNEAQLEKSRLLSDRFSAERPKGSFSTLEIQRTEQGDSAMYLCASSANSGETQYFGPGTRLLVL.

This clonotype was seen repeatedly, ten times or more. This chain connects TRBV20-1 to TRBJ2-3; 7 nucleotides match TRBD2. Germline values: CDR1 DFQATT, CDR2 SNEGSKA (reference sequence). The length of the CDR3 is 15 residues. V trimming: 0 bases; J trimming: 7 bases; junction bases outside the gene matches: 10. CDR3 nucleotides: TGCAGTGCTAGAGATGGCCAGCGGGATCGGTATACGCAGTATTTT. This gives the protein CSARDGQRDRYTQYF.

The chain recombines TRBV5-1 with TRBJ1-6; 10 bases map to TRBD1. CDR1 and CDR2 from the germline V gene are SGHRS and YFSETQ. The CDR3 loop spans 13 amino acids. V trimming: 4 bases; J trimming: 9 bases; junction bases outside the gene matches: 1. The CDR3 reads CASSDRGLSPLHF. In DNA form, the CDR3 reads TGCGCCAGCAGCGACAGGGGGCTTTCACCCCTCCACTTT.

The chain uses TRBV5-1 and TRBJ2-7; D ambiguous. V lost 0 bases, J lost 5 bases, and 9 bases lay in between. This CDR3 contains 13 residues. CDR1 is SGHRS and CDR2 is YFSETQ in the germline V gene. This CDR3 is CASSLGSWNEQYF. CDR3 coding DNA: TGCGCCAGCAGCTTGGGGTCGTGGAACGAGCAGTACTTC.

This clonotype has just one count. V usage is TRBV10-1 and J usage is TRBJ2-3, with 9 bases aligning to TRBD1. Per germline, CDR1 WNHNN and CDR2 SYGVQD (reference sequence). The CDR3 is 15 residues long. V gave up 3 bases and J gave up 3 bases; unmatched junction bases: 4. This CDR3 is CASSDGTGLTDTQYF. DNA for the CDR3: TGCGCCAGCAGTGATGGGACAGGGTTAACAGATACGCAGTATTTT.

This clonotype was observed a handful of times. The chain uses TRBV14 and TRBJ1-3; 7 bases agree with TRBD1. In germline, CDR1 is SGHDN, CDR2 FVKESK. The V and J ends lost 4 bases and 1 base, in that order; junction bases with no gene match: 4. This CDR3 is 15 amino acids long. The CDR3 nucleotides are TGTGCCAGCAGCCGGACAGGTCTTTCTGGAAACACCATATATTTT. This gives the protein CASSRTGLSGNTIYF.

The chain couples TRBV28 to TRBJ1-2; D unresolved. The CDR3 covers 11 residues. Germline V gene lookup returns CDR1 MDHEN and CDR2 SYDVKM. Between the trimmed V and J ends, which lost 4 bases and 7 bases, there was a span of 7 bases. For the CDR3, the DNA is TGTGCCAGCAGTTCCCTTAGTGGCTACACCTTC. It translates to CASSSLSGYTF.

The CDR3, as DNA: TGTGCCTGGGACGATACCGACAGTAACAATGAGCAGTTCTTC. Amino acids: CAWDDTDSNNEQFF. The chain joins TRBV30 to TRBJ2-1, with a weak D call TRBD1 (5 bases). With 5 bases removed from V and 5 bases from J, the gap between germline ends came to 16 bases. This CDR3 has 14 amino acids. Germline assignment: CDR1 GTSNPN and CDR2 SVGIG (reference sequence).

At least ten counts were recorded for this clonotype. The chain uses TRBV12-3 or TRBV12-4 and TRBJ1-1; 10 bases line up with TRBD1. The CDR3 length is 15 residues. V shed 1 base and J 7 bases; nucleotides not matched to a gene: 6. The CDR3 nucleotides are TGTGCCAGCAGTTTAGGGGACAGGGGAGACGTTGAAGCTTTCTTT. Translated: CASSLGDRGDVEAFF.

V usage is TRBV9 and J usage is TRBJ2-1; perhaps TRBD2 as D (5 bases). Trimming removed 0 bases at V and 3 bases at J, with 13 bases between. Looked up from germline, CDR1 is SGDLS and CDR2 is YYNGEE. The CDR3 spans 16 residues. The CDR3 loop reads CASSVATSGVYNEQFF. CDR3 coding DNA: TGTGCCAGCAGCGTAGCTACGAGCGGAGTCTACAATGAGCAGTTCTTC. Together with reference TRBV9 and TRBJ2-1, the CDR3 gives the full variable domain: DSGVTQTPKHLITATGQRVTLRCSPRSGDLSVYWYQQSLDQGLQFLIQYYNGEERAKGNILERFSAQQFPDLHSELNLSSLELGDSALYFCASSVATSGVYNEQFFGPGTRLTVL.